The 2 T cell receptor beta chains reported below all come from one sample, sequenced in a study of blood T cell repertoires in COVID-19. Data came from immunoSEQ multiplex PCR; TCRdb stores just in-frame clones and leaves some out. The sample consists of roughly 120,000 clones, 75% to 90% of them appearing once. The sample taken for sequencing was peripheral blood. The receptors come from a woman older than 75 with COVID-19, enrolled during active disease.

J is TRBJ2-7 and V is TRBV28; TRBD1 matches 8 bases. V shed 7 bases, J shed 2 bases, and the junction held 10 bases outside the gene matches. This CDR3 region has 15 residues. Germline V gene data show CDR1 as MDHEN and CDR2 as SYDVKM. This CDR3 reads CASTEVGTGTYEQYF. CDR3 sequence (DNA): TGTGCCAGCACCGAAGTCGGGACAGGTACCTACGAGCAGTACTTC. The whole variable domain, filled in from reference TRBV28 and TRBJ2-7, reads DVKVTQSSRYLVKRTGEKVFLECVQDMDHENMFWYRQDPGLGLRLIYFSYDVKMKEKGDIPEGYSVSREKKERFSLILESASTNQTSMYLCASTEVGTGTYEQYFGPGTRLTVT.

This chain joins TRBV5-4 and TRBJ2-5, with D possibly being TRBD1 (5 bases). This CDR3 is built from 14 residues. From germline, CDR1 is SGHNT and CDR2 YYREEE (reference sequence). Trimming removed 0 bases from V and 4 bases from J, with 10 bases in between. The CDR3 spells CASSLGGAAETQYF. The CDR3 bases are TGTGCCAGCAGCTTGGGGGGCGCAGCAGAGACCCAGTACTTC.